The sequence of this T cell receptor (beta chain) was determined in a study of blood T cell repertoires in COVID-19. Germline V gene data show CDR1 as MDHEN and CDR2 as SYDVKM. The germline V and J ends were trimmed by 6 bases and 4 bases, with 21 bases remaining between them. This CDR3 region has 16 residues. Produced via immunoSEQ multiplex PCR; TCRdb's table is partial and in-frame only. The sample carries 150,000 to 200,000 clones, roughly four fifths recorded once. The sequencing sample was made of peripheral blood. The J gene is TRBJ2-5, the V gene TRBV28; tentatively, D is TRBD2 (6 bases). The clonotype originates from a human donor in a cohort sampled during active COVID-19. CDR3 sequence (DNA): TGTGCCAGCAGCTTAGGCTCGGAGGGGTTTTTAGAGACCCAGTACTTC. Protein sequence: CASSLGSEGFLETQYF.